This T cell receptor (beta chain) was identified during a study of PD-L1 blockade in urothelial cancer. Across the whole study: Counts from blood samples showed a median of 141,255 T cells.

Time point described: peripheral blood 6 weeks after treatment start. Each patient supplied 1 to 8 pretreatment and on-treatment samples. TCR analog templates of synthetic origin were spiked into each PCR. Measured with immunoSEQ multiplex PCR; TCRdb has only the in-frame clones, and not every one. The data show around 30,000 clones, with 79% seen just once and about 3.7% held by the top ten. A note on this clone: The antigen remains undetermined.

This CDR3 has 16 amino acids. Germline CDR1 is SEHNR and CDR2 is FQNEAQ (reference sequence). Trimming took 5 bases from V and 3 from J; bases not matched to a gene: 10. General study results and limits: At 3 weeks on treatment, tumor-associated clones expanded more with durable benefit.

The sequenced sample was PBMCs, obtained around atezolizumab (anti-PD-L1) treatment. The chain has TRBV7-9 and TRBJ2-1, with 7 bases that match TRBD1. The source of this sequence is a man in his sixties or seventies with urothelial cancer. CDR3 region: CASSQTGTDFYNEQFF. The CDR3 bases are TGTGCCAGCAGCCAAACCGGGACAGATTTCTACAATGAGCAGTTCTTC.